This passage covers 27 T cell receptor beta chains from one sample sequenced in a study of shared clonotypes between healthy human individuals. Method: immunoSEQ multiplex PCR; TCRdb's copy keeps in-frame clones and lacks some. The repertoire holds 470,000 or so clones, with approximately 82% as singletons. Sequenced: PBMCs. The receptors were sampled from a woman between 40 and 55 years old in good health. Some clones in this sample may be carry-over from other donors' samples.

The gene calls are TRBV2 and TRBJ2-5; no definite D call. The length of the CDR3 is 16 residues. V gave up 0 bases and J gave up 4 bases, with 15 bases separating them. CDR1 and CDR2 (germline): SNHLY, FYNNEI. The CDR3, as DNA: TGTGCCAGCAGTGAAGCGCTTCGAGGATCCCGAGAGACCCAGTACTTC. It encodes CASSEALRGSRETQYF.

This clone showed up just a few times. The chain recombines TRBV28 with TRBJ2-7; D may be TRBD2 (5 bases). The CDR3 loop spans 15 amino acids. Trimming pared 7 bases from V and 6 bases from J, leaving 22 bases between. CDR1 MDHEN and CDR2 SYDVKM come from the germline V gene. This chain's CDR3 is CASTIPRGTPGEQYF. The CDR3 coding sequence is TGTGCCAGCACCATCCCTCGGGGTACGCCGGGCGAGCAGTACTTC. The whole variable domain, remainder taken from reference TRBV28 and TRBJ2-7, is DVKVTQSSRYLVKRTGEKVFLECVQDMDHENMFWYRQDPGLGLRLIYFSYDVKMKEKGDIPEGYSVSREKKERFSLILESASTNQTSMYLCASTIPRGTPGEQYFGPGTRLTVT.

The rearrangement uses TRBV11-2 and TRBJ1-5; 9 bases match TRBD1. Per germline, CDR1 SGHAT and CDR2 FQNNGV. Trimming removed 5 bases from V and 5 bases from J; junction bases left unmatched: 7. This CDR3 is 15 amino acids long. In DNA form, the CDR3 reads TGTGCCAGCAGCGCATCGGGACAGGGTTATCAGCCCCAGCATTTT. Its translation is CASSASGQGYQPQHF.

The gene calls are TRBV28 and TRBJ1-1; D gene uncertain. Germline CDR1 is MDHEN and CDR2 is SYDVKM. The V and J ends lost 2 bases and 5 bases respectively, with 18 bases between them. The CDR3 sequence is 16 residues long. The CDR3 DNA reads TGTGCCAGCAGTTTAAGAATCCGGGGTGGTAAAACTGAAGCTTTCTTT. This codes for CASSLRIRGGKTEAFF.

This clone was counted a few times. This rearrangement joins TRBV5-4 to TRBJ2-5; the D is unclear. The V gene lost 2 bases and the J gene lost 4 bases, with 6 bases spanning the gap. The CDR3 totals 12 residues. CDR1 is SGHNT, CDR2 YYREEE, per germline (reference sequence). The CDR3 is CASSFDTETQYF. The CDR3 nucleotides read TGTGCCAGCAGCTTCGATACAGAGACCCAGTACTTC.

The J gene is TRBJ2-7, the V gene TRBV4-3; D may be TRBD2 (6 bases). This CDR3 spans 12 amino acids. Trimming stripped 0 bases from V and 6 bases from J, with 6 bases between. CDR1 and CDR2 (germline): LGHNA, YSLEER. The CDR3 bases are TGCGCCAGCAGCCAAGAGGGAGGCGAGCAGTACTTC. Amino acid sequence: CASSQEGGEQYF.

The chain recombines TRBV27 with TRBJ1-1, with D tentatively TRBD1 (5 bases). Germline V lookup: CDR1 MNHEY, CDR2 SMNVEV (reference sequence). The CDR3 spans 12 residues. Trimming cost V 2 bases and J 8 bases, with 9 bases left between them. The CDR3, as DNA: TGTGCCAGCAGTTTAGGGAGGGGCGAAGCTTTCTTT. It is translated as CASSLGRGEAFF.

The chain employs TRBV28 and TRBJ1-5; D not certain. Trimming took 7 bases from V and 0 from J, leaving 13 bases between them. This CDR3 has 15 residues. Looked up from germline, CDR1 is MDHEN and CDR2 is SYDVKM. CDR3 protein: CASKLTDYSNQPQHF. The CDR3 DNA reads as TGTGCCAGCAAGCTGACGGATTATAGCAATCAGCCCCAGCATTTT.

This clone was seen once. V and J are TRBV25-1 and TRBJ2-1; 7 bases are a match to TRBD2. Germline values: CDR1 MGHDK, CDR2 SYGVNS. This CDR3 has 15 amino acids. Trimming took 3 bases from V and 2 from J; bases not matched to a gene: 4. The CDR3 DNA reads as TGTGCCAGCAGTGATGGGAGGGGCCCCTACAATGAGCAGTTCTTC. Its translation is CASSDGRGPYNEQFF.

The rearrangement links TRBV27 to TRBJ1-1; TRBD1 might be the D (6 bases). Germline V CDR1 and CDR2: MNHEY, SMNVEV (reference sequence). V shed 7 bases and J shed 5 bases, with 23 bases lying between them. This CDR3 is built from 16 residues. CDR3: CASISLRGARGTEAFF. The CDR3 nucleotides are TGTGCCAGCATCTCTCTCCGGGGGGCGCGGGGGACTGAAGCTTTCTTT.

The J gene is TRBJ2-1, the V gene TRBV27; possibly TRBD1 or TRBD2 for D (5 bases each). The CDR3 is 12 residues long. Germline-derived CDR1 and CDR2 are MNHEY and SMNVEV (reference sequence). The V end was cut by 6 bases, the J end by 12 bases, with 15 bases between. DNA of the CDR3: TGTGCCAGCAGCCGCCCGGGGACCTGGCAGTTCTTC. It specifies CASSRPGTWQFF.

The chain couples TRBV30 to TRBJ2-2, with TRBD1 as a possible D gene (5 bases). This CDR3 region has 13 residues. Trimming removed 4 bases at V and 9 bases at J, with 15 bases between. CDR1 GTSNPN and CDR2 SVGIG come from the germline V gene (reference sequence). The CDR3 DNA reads TGTGCCTGGATGGGGCCCCTCGGGCGGGAGCTGTTTTTT. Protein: CAWMGPLGRELFF.

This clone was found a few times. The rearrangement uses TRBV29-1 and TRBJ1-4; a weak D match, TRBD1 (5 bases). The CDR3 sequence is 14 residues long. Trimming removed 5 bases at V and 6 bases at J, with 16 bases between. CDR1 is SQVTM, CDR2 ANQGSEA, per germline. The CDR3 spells CSVSFGTSDEKLFF. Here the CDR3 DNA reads TGCAGCGTTAGTTTCGGGACTAGCGATGAAAAACTGTTTTTT.

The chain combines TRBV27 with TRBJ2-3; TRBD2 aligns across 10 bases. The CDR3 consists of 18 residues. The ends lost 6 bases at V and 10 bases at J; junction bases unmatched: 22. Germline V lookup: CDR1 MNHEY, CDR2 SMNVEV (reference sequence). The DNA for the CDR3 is TGTGCCAGCAGCCCCGGGACAGCGGTGACTAGCGGGCCGTCCCCGCAGTATTTT. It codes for CASSPGTAVTSGPSPQYF.

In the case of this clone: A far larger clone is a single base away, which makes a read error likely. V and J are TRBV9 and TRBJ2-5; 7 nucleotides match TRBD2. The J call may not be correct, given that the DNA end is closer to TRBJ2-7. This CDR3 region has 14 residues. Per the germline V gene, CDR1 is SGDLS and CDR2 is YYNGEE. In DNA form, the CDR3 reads TGTGCCAGCAGCATCGGAGCGGGGACCTACGAGCAGTACTTC. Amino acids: CASSIGAGTYEQYF.

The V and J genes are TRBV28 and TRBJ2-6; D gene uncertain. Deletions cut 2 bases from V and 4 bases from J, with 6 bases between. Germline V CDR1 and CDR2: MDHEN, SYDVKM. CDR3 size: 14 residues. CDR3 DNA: TGTGCCAGCAGTTTAGTCCGAGGGGCCAACGTCCTGACTTTC. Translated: CASSLVRGANVLTF.

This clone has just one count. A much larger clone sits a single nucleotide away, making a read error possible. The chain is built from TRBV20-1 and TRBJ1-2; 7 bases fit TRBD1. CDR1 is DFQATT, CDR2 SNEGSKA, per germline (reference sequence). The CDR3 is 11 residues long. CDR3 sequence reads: CSAWDSYGHTF. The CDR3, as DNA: TGCAGTGCCTGGGACAGCTATGGCCACACCTTC.

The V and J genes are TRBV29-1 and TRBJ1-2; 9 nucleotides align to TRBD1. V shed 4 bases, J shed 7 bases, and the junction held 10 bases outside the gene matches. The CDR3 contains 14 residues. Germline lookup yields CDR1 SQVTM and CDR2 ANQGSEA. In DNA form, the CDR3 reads TGCAGCGTTGGTCTTCCGGGACAGGGAGTTGGCTACACCTTC. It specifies CSVGLPGQGVGYTF.

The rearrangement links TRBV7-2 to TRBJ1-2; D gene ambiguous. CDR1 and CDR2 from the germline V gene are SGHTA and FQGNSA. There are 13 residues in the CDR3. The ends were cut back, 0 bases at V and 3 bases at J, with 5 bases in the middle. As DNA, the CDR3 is TGTGCCAGCAGCTTAGCCCAGGACTATGGCTACACCTTC. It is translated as CASSLAQDYGYTF.

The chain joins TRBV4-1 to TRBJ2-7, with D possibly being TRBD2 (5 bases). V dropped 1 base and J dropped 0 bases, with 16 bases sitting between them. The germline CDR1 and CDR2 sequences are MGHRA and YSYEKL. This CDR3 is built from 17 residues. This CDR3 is CASSQALARPSSYEQYF. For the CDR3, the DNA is TGCGCCAGCAGCCAAGCTTTAGCGAGGCCGAGCTCCTACGAGCAGTACTTC.

Written as DNA, the CDR3 is TGTGCCAGCAGCTTAGAGCGCCTTCACTACGAGCAGTACTTC. Translation: CASSLERLHYEQYF. J is TRBJ2-7 and V is TRBV11-2; D remains ambiguous. This CDR3 has 14 amino acids. The V gene's germline CDR1 is SGHAT and CDR2 FQNNGV. V lost 0 bases and J lost 3, with 9 bases in between.

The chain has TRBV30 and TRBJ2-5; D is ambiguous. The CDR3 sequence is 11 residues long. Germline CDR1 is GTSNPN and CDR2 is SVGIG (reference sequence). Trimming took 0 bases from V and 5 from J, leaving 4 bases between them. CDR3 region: CAWSVVETQYF. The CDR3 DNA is TGTGCCTGGAGTGTAGTGGAGACCCAGTACTTC.

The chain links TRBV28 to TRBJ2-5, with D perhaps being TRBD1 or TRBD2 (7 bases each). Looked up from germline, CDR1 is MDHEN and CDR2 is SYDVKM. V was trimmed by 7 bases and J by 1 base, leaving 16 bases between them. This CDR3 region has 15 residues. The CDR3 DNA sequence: TGTGCCAGCACAGGGGGGGCGGCCTTCCAAGAGACCCAGTACTTC. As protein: CASTGGAAFQETQYF.

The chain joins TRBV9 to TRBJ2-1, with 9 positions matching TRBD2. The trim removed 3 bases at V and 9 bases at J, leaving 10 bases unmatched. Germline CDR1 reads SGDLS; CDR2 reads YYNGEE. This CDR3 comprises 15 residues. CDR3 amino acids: CASSATGTSTGEQFF. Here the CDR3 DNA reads TGTGCCAGCAGCGCTACCGGGACTAGCACTGGTGAGCAGTTCTTC.

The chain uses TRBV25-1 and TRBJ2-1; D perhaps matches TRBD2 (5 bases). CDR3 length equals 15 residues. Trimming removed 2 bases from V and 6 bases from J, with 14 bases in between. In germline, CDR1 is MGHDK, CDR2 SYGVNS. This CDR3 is CASSEPRGSGNEQFF. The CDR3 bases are TGTGCCAGCAGTGAACCCCGCGGGTCAGGCAATGAGCAGTTCTTC.

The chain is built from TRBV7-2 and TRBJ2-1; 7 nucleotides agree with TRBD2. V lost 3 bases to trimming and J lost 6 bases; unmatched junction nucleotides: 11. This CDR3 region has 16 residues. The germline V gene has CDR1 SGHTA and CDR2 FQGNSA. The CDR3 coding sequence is TGTGCCAGCAGCTTCGCAGGAGCGGGATGGAGCAATGAGCAGTTCTTC. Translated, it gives CASSFAGAGWSNEQFF.

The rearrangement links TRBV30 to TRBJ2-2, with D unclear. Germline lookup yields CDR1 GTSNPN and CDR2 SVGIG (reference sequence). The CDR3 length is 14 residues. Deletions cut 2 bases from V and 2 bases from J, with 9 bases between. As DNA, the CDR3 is TGTGCCTGGAGTTTGGGCCTCAACACCGGGGAGCTGTTTTTT. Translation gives CAWSLGLNTGELFF.